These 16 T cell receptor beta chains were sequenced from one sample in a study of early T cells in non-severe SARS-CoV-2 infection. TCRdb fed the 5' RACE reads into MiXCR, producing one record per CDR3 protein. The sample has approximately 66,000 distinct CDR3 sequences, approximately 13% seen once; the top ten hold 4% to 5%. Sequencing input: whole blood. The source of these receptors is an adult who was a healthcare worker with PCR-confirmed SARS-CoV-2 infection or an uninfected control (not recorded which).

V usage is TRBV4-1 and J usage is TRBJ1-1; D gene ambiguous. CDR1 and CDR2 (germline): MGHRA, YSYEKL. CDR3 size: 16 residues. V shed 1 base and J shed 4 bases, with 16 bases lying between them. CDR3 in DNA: TGCGCCAGCAGCCAAGGCCCCTCCATTCCGGGCACTGAAGCTTTCTTT. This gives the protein CASSQGPSIPGTEAFF.

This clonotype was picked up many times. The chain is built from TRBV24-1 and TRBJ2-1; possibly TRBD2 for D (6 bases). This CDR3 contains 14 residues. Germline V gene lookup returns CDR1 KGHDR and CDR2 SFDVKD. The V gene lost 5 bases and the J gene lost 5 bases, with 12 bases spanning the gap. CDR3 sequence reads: CATSGPSANNEQFF. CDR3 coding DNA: TGTGCCACCAGTGGGCCTAGCGCCAACAATGAGCAGTTCTTC.

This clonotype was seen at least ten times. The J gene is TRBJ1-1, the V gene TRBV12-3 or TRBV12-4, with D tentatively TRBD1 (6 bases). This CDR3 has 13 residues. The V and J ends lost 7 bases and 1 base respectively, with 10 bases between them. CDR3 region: CASNTQGNTEAFF. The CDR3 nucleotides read TGTGCCAGCAACACACAGGGGAACACTGAAGCTTTCTTT.

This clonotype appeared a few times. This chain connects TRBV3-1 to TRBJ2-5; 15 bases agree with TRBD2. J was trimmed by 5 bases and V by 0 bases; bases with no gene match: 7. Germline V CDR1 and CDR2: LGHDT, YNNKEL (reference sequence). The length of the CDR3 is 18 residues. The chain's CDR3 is CASSQDQPGLAGGETQYF. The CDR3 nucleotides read TGTGCCAGCAGCCAAGATCAACCGGGACTAGCGGGGGGCGAGACCCAGTACTTC.

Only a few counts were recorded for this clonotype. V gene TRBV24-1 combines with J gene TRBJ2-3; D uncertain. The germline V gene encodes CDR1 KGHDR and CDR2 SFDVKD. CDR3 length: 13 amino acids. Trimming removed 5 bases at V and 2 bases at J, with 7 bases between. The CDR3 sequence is CATSAGFTDTQYF. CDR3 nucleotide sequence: TGTGCCACCAGTGCAGGATTCACAGATACGCAGTATTTT.

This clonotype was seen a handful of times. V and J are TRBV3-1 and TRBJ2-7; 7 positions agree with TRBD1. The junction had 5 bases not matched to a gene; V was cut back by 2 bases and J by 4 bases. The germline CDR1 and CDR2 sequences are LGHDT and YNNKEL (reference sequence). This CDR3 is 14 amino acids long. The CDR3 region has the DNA TGTGCCAGCAGCCAAAATTCACAGGGGTACGAGCAGTACTTC. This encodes CASSQNSQGYEQYF.

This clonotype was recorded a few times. CDR3 DNA: TGCGCCAGCAGCGGGGTTGGGTACCTCGTGGGTGATACGCAGTATTTT. Translating it yields CASSGVGYLVGDTQYF. The chain carries TRBV4-1 and TRBJ2-3; no reliable D call. The germline V and J ends were trimmed by 5 bases and 6 bases, with 21 bases remaining between them. Germline CDR1 MGHRA, CDR2 YSYEKL. CDR3 length equals 16 residues.

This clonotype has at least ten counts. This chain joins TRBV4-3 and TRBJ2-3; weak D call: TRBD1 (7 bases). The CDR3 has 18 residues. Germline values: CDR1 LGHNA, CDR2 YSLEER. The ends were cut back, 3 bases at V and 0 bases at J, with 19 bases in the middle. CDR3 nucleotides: TGCGCCAGCAGCCAGCTACAGACCAGGGGGACTAGCACAGATACGCAGTATTTT. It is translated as CASSQLQTRGTSTDTQYF.

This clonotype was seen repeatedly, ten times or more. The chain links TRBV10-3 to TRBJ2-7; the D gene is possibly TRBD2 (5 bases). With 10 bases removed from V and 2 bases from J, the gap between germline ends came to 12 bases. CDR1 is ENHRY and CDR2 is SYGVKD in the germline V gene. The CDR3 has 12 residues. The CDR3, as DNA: TGTGCCACCGGAGACGGGGCCTACGAGCAGTACTTC. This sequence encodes CATGDGAYEQYF.

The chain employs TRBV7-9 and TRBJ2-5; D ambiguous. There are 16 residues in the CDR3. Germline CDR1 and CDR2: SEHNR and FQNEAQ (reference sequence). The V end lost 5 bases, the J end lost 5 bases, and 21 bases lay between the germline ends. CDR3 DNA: TGTGCCAGCAGCGAGATGAAACAGAGAAGTCAGGAGACCCAGTACTTC. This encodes CASSEMKQRSQETQYF.

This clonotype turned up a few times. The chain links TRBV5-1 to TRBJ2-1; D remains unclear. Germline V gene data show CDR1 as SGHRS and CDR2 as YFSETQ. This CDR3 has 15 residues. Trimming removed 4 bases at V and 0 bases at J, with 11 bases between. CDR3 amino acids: CASSKDGSSYNEQFF. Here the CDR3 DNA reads TGCGCCAGCAGCAAGGACGGAAGCTCCTACAATGAGCAGTTCTTC.

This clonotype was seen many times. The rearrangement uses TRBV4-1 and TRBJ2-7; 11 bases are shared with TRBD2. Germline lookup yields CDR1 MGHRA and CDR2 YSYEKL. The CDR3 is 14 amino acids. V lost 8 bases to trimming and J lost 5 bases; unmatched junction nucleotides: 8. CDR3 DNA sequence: TGCGCCAGCCGCTCCCTAGCGGGGGGCGACGAGCAGTACTTC. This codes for CASRSLAGGDEQYF.

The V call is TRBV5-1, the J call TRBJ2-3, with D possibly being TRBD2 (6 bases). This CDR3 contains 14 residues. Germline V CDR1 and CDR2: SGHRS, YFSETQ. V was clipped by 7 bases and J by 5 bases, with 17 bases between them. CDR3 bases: TGCGCCAGCGGAGGGGCAATGGCGGGAGATACGCAGTATTTT. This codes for CASGGAMAGDTQYF.

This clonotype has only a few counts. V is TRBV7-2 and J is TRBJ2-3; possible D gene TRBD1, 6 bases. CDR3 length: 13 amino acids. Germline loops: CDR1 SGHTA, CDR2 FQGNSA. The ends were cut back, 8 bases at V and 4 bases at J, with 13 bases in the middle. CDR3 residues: CASGGRAPDTQYF. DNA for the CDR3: TGTGCCAGCGGGGGCAGGGCCCCAGATACGCAGTATTTT.

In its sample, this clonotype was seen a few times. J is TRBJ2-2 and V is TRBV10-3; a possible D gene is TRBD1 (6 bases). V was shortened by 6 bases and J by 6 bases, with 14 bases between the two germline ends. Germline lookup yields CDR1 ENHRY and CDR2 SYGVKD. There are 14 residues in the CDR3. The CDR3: CAIRGTGSPGELFF. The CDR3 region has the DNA TGTGCCATCAGGGGAACAGGGAGCCCCGGGGAGCTGTTTTTT.

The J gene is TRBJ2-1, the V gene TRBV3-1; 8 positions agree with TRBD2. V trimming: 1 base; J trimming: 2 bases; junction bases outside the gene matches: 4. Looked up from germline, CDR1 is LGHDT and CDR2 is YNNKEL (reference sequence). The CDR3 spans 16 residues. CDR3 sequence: CASSQASGRTYNEQFF. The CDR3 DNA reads TGTGCCAGCAGCCAAGCCAGCGGGAGAACCTACAATGAGCAGTTCTTC.